Described below is a single T cell receptor beta chain sequence and its context. These data are taken from a study of blood T cell repertoires in COVID-19. Across the study: T cells, B-cell-depleted T cells, or PBMCs supplied cDNA or gDNA.

The repertoire was sequenced with immunoSEQ multiplex PCR; TCRdb's copy has only in-frame clones and lacks some. The sample lists approximately 120,000 clones, more than 60% occurring once. Trimming pared 0 bases from V and 8 bases from J, leaving 7 bases between. From germline, CDR1 is SGHTA and CDR2 FQGNSA. The CDR3 has 12 amino acids. This clonotype originated in a woman between 65 and 79 years old with acute or convalescent COVID-19. The V call is TRBV7-2, the J call TRBJ1-2, with D unclear. Sequenced: peripheral blood. The CDR3 spells CASSLAPSGYTF. CDR3 DNA: TGTGCCAGCAGCTTAGCGCCGAGCGGCTACACCTTC.